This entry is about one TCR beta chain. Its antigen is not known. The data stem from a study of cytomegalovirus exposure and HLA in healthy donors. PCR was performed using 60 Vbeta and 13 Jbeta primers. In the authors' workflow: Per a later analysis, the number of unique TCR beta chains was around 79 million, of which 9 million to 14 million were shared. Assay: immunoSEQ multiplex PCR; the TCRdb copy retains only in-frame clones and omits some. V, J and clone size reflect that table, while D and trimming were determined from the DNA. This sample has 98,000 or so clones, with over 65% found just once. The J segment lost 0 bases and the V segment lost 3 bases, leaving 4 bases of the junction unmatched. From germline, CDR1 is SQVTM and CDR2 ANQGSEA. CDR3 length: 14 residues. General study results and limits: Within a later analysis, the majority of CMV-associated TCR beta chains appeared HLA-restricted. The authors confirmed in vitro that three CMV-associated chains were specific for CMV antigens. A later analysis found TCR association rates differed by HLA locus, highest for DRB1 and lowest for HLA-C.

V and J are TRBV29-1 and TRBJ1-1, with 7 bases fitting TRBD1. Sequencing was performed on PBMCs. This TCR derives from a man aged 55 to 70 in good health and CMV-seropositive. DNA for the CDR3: TGCAGCGTTGATAGGGGGCTTATGAACACTGAAGCTTTCTTT. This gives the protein CSVDRGLMNTEAFF.